The T cell receptor (beta chain) described here comes from a study of T-cell memory formation after mild COVID-19. The authors produced TCR alpha and TCR beta cDNA libraries with sample barcodes and UMIs by 5'RACE using constant-segment primers. TCRdb fed the 5' RACE reads into MiXCR, producing one record per CDR3 protein. The sample has 450,000 or so distinct CDR3 sequences; roughly 23% are singletons. The CDR3 sequence is 15 residues long. V was cut by 6 bases and J by 0 bases, with 15 bases left in between. This chain joins TRBV12-3 or TRBV12-4 and TRBJ2-7; D gene uncertain. The clonotype comes from an adult woman who had mild COVID-19 (a few samples of this study predate the infection). Cell type and time point are not known. The sequenced material came from PBMCs or a T cell subset sorted from them (not recorded which). CDR3 protein: CASRPVDEDSYEQYF. The CDR3, as DNA: TGTGCCAGCAGACCCGTGGACGAAGACTCCTACGAGCAGTACTTC.